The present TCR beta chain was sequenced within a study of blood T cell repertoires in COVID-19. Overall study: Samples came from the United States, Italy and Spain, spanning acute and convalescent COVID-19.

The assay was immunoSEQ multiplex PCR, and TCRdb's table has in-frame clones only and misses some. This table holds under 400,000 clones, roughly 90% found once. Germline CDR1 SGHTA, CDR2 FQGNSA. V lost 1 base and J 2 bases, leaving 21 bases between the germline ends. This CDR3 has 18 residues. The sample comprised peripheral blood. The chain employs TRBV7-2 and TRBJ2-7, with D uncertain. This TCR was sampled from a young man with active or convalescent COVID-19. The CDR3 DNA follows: TGTGCCAGCAGCTTAGGATACCGACCGGAGTCTCTCCCCTACGAGCAGTACTTC. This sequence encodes CASSLGYRPESLPYEQYF. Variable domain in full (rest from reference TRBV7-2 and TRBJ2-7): GAGVSQSPSNKVTEKGKDVELRCDPISGHTALYWYRQSLGQGLEFLIYFQGNSAPDKSGLPSDRFSAERTGGSVSTLTIQRTQQEDSAVYLCASSLGYRPESLPYEQYFGPGTRLTVT.